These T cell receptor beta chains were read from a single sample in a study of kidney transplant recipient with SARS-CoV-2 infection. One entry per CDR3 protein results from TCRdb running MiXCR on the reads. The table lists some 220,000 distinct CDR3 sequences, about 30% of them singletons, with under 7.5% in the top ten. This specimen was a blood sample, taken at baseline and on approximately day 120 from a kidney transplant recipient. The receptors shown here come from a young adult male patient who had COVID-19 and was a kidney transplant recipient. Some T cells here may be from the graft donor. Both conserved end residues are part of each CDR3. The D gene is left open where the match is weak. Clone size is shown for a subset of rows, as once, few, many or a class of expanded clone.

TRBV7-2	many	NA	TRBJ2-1	TGTGCCAGCAGCTTAGTTGGCCAGCGGGCGGGCGAGCAGTTCTTC	CASSLVGQRAGEQFF
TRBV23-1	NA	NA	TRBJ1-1	TGCGCCAGCAGTCAGGGGTTGAACACTGAAGCTCTCTTT	CASSQGLNTEALF
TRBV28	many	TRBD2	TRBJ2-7	TGTGCCAGCAGTTTAGGGACTAGCGGCCTATACGAGCAGTACTTC	CASSLGTSGLYEQYF
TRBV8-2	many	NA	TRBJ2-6	TGTGGCAGGCTGTATAGGATAACACAAAGTCGGGCCAACGTCCTGACTTTC	CGRLYRITQSRANVLTF
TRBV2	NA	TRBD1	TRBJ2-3	TGTGCCAGCAGTGGTGCCAGGGGGTTCGCAGATACGCAGTATTTT	CASSGARGFADTQYF
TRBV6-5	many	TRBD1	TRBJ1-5	TGTGCCAGCAGTCAGGGGGCAAGCAATCAGCCCCAGCATTTT	CASSQGASNQPQHF
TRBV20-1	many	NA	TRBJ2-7	TGCAGTGCTATAGGAGCGAATTACGAGCAGTACTTC	CSAIGANYEQYF
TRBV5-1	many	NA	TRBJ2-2	TGCGCCAGCAGCTTGGCGGCACCAAACACCGGGGAGCTGTTTTTT	CASSLAAPNTGELFF
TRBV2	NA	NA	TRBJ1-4	TGTGCCAGCAGTGAACAGGGGAGAGGCGAAAAACTGGTTTTT	CASSEQGRGEKLVF
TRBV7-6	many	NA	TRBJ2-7	TGTGCCAGCAGCTCCAGCTCCTACGAGCAGTACTTC	CASSSSSYEQYF
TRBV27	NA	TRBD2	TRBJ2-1	TGTGCCAGCAGTGGACTAGGAATGGGGCGTGAGCAGTTCTTC	CASSGLGMGREQFF
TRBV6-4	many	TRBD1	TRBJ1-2	TGTGCCAGCAGTGACTCCGGGACAGGGGGCTATGGCTACACCTTC	CASSDSGTGGYGYTF
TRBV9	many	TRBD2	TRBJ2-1	TGTGCCAGCAGCGGGAGCGGGAGCCTCGACAATGAGCAGTTCTTC	CASSGSGSLDNEQFF
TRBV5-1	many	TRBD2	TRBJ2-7	TGCGCCAGCAGCTTGGGTGGGGGGGAGGGCCGCGAGCAGTACTTC	CASSLGGGEGREQYF
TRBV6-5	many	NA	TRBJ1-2	TGTGCCAGCAGTTCAATAACCTCTATGCGAAAGACCTATGGCTACACCTTC	CASSSITSMRKTYGYTF
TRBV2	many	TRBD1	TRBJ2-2	TGTGCCAGCACCCTGATGACAGGGGAGACCGGGGAGCTGTTTTTT	CASTLMTGETGELFF
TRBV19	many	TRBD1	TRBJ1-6	TGTGCCAGTATTGACAGGGTTACTGGAAATTCACCCCTCCACTTT	CASIDRVTGNSPLHF
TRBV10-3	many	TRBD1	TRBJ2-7	TGTGCCATCAGTGGGGACAGCTACGAGCAGTACTTC	CAISGDSYEQYF
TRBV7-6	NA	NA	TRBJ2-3	TGTGCCAGCAGCTCACCTGCTCGACATGGAGATACGCAGTATTTT	CASSSPARHGDTQYF
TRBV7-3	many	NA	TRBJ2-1	TGTGCCAGCAGCTTAAGCAGGGTCTATAATGAGCAGTTCTTC	CASSLSRVYNEQFF
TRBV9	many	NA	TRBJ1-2	TGTGCCAGCTCTGCGGGGTACTCAAGAAAGACCTATGGCTACACCTTC	CASSAGYSRKTYGYTF
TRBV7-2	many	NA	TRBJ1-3	TGTGCCAGCAGCTTAGGGGGAAACTCTGGAAACACCATATATTTT	CASSLGGNSGNTIYF
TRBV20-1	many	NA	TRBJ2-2	TGCAGTGCTAGAGGTAGAGGGGACAACGCCGGGGAGCTGTTTTTT	CSARGRGDNAGELFF
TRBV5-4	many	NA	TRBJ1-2	TGTGCCAGCATAAGCGCCGTACCAGGAAAGACCTATGGCTACACCTTC	CASISAVPGKTYGYTF
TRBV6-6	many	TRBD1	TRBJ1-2	TGTGCCAGCAGAGAGAGGACAGGGGGTTATAGCTATGGCTACACCTTC	CASRERTGGYSYGYTF
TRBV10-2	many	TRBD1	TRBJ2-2	TGCGCCAGCACCGGACAGGGGGGAAGGGCCGGGGAGCTGTTTTTT	CASTGQGGRAGELFF
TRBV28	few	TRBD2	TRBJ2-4	TGTGCCAGCAGCTCAGGGACTAGCGGAAACATTCAGTACTTC	CASSSGTSGNIQYF
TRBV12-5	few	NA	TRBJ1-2	TGTGCTAGTGGTCAGCCTCATTTGCAGGGAAAGACCTATGGCTACACCTTC	CASGQPHLQGKTYGYTF
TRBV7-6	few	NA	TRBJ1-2	TGTGCCAGCAGCCAAAGGCTTGAATCTCGAAAGACCTATGGCTACACCTTC	CASSQRLESRKTYGYTF
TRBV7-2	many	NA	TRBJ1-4	TGTGCCAGCAGCTTAGTAGGGGAGGGTGAAAAACTGTTTTTT	CASSLVGEGEKLFF
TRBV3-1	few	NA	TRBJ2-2	TGTGCCAGCAGCCAGATCTGTCCCATTTCAGGCTTGACCGGGGAGCTGTTTTTT	CASSQICPISGLTGELFF
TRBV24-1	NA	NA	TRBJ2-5	TGTGCCACCGGTGATGGTGAGACCCAGTACTTC	CATGDGETQYF
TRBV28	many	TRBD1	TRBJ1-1	TGTGCCAGCAGTTCAGGGGGTGGGGTCACCCCTTACATGAACACTGAAGCTTTCTTT	CASSSGGGVTPYMNTEAFF
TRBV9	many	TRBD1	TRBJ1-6	TGTGCCAGCAGCCCTACTTCTTCAGGGACAGGTTATTCACCCCTCCACTTT	CASSPTSSGTGYSPLHF
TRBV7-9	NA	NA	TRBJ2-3	TGTGCCAGCAGCTTTCGTTGGGGGGAAACGCAGTATTTT	CASSFRWGETQYF
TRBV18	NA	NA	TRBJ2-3	TGTACCAGCTCCCCTCCGTCCGGCCGGGGCACAGATACGCAGTATTTT	CTSSPPSGRGTDTQYF
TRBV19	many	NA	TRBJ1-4	TGTGCCAGTACCACCCATCCCCCTGAAAAACTGTTTTTT	CASTTHPPEKLFF
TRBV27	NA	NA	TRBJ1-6	TGTGCCAGCAGTCCCCGGGACCGCACCGGGTATAATTCACCCCTCCACTTT	CASSPRDRTGYNSPLHF
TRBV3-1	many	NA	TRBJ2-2	TGTGCCAGCAGCCATGATGATCCCATTTCAGGCTTGACCGGGGAGCTGTTTTTT	CASSHDDPISGLTGELFF
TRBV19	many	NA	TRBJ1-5	TGTGCCAGTACCAGGGCAGCGCTTTATAGCAATCAGCCCCAGCATTTT	CASTRAALYSNQPQHF
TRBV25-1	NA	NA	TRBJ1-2	TGTGCCAGCGGTACGATGCAAGAACTGGGAAAGACCTATGGCTACACCTTC	CASGTMQELGKTYGYTF
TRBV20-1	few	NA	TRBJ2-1	TGCAGTGCTAGAGACCTCCCTTGGAATGAGCAGTTCTTC	CSARDLPWNEQFF
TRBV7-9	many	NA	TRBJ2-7	TGTGCCAGCAGCCCCGCGCAGCTAGTTGCGCAGTACTTC	CASSPAQLVAQYF
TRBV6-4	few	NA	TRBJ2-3	TGTGCCAGCAGTACGACCTCTTTCACAGATACGCAGTATTTT	CASSTTSFTDTQYF
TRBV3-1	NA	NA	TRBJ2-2	TGTGCCAGCGGCGACATTCCTCCCATTTCAGGCTTGACCGGGGAGCTGTTTTTT	CASGDIPPISGLTGELFF
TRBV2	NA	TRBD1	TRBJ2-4	TGTGCCAGCAGAGTCGACAGGGCTGTTGTCAAAAACATTCAGTACTTC	CASRVDRAVVKNIQYF
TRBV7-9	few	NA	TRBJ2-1	TGTGCCAGCAGCCCCTCCCCCCATAGGAGCTCCTACAATGAGCAGTTCTTC	CASSPSPHRSSYNEQFF
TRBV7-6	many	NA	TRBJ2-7	TGTGCCAGCAGTACCGGGCGCACCTACGAGCAGTACTTC	CASSTGRTYEQYF
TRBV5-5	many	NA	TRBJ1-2	TGTGCCAGCTGGATATTTGTCTCGCGAAAGACCTATGGCTACACCTTC	CASWIFVSRKTYGYTF
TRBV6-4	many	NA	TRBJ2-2	TGTGCCAGCAGTTTCGGGGATTCATCCGGGGAGCTGTTTTTT	CASSFGDSSGELFF
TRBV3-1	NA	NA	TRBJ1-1	TGTGCCAGCAGCTATCGTTATCCCATTTCAATTCGCACTGAAGCTTTCTTT	CASSYRYPISIRTEAFF
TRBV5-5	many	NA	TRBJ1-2	TGTGCCAGCATGGAATATGTCTCGCGAAAGACCTATGGCTACACCTTC	CASMEYVSRKTYGYTF
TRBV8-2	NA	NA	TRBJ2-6	TGTGGCATACCGAGCAGGATAACACAAAGTCGGGCCAACGTCCTGACTTTC	CGIPSRITQSRANVLTF
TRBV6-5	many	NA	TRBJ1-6	TGTGCCAGCGGAACGGGGGGCAGGGGCGGCTCACCCCTCCACTTT	CASGTGGRGGSPLHF
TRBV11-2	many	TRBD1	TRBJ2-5	TGTGCCAGCAGCTTAGAAAATAGGGACAGGGCGGGAGAGACCCAGTACTTC	CASSLENRDRAGETQYF